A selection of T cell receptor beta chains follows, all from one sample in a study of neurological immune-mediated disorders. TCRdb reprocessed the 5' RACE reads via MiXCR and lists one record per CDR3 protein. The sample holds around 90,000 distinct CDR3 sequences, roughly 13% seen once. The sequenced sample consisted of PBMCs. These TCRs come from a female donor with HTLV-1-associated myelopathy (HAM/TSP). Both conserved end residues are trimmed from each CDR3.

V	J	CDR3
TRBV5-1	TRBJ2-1	ASNDPRASGLEQF
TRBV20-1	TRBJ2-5	SARDRGGVGETQY
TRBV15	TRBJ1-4	ATSRRPGANEKLF
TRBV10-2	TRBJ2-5	ASRSGLASQETQY
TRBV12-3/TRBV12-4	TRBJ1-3	ASSFSQTAGNTIY
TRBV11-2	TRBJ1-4	ASRGPNEKLF
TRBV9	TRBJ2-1	ASSEMTGINEQF
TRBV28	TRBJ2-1	ATCRTGGAYNEQF
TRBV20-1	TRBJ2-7	SASSTGPTYEQY
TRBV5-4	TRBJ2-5	ASSFRGPQETQY